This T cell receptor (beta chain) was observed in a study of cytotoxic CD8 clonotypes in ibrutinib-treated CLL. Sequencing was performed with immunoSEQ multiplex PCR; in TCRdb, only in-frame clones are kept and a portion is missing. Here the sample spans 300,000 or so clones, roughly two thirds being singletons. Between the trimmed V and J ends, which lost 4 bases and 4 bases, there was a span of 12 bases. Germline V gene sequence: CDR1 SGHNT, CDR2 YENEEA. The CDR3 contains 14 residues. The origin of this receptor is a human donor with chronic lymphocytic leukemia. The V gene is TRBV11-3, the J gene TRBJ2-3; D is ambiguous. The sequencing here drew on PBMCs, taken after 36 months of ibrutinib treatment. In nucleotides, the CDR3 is TGTGCCAGCAGCTGGGCCCCGGCGGCAGATACGCAGTATTTT. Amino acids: CASSWAPAADTQYF. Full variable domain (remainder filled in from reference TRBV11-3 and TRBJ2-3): EAGVVQSPRYKIIEKKQPVAFWCNPISGHNTLYWYLQNLGQGPELLIRYENEEAVDDSQLPKDRFSAERLKGVDSTLKIQPAELGDSAVYLCASSWAPAADTQYFGPGTRLTVL.